This T cell receptor (beta chain) comes out of a study of T cells after yellow fever vaccination. Study-level points and caveats: Subsequent to the booster, the majority of primary-vaccination clones reappeared (roughly 95% CD4, around 85% CD8).

V was cut by 0 bases and J by 1 base, with 8 bases left in between. Germline lookup yields CDR1 SQVTM and CDR2 ANQGSEA. CDR3 length equals 14 residues. This clonotype was counted a few times. Its antigen is currently unknown. Researchers made TCR cDNA using 5'RACE template switching, and this step added a universal primer site and UMIs. A single record per CDR3 protein comes from TCRdb applying MiXCR to the 5' RACE reads. Counted here are tens of thousands of distinct CDR3 sequences, 7.5% to 9% occurring once; the ten biggest clones make up roughly two fifths. Source: CD8+ T cells sorted from PBMCs, taken on the day of the yellow fever booster vaccination. The TCR comes from a young man who received the YFV17D yellow fever vaccine. The genes are TRBV29-1 and TRBJ2-3; possible D gene TRBD1, 5 bases. This CDR3 reads CSVEEGRGTDTQYF. The CDR3 DNA reads TGCAGCGTTGAAGAGGGCAGGGGCACAGATACGCAGTATTTT.